This T cell receptor beta chain was sequenced in a study of blood T cell repertoires in COVID-19. Here immunoSEQ multiplex PCR was the method, and the copy in TCRdb shows in-frame clones only, minus some. The sample holds 300,000 to 450,000 clones, around 86% seen once. A few counts support this clone. Sequenced input: peripheral blood. This clonotype was obtained from a human donor in a cohort sampled during active COVID-19.

The CDR3 DNA follows: TGTGCCAGTAGTATAGAGCATTCCCGGTCGAACACTGAAGCTTTCTTT. It yields the protein CASSIEHSRSNTEAFF. The rearrangement uses TRBV19 and TRBJ1-1; no clear D. V lost 0 bases to trimming and J lost 1 base, with 12 bases between them. CDR1 is LNHDA, CDR2 SQIVND, per germline (reference sequence). The length of the CDR3 is 16 residues.